The 15 T cell receptor beta chains below all came from one sample that was sequenced in a study of blood T cells in healthy people across ages. A sample-barcoded 5' primer and a J-beta primer mix were used in a second PCR of roughly 6 to 11 cycles. TCRdb re-called the 5' RACE reads through MiXCR, storing one row per CDR3 protein. The sample yields more than 800,000 distinct CDR3 sequences, 29% seen once. The sample comprised blood. The receptors were sampled from a woman older than 75 in good health.

This clonotype has only a few counts. The junction shows a germline mismatch at one end, possibly a read error. The rearrangement links TRBV18 to TRBJ2-4; perhaps TRBD2 as D (5 bases). Germline lookup yields CDR1 KGHSH and CDR2 LQKENI. This CDR3 is 13 amino acids long. The DNA for the CDR3 is TGTGCCAGCTCACCGCCTGGCGCATTCGGGATCCACTTC. Translated: CASSPPGAFGIHF.

The rearrangement uses TRBV3-1 and TRBJ1-3; D call uncertain. Trimming left V 4 bases short and J 0 bases short, with 22 bases between. Germline CDR1 and CDR2: LGHDT and YNNKEL (reference sequence). The CDR3 length is 19 residues. The CDR3 here is CASSPFWTRSYPSGNTIYF. In DNA form, the CDR3 reads TGTGCCAGCAGCCCGTTTTGGACCCGCAGTTACCCCTCTGGAAACACCATATATTTT.

As for this clonotype: A much larger clone sits a single nucleotide away, making a read error possible. The chain uses TRBV6-2 or TRBV6-3 and TRBJ2-1; tentatively, D is TRBD2 (6 bases). Germline V lookup: CDR1 MNHEY, CDR2 SVGEGT. The CDR3 loop spans 18 amino acids. DNA of the CDR3: TGTGCCGGCAGCTTAGTCAGAGCGGGCGTCCTATCCTACAATGAGCAGTTCTTC. As protein: CAGSLVRAGVLSYNEQFF.

Concerning this clonotype: A read error may explain this, as a much larger clone is one base away. The V call is TRBV28, the J call TRBJ1-2, with a possible D match to TRBD1 (5 bases). V was clipped by 6 bases and J by 10 bases, with 18 bases between them. Germline V CDR1 and CDR2: MDHEN, SYDVKM. CDR3 length: 13 amino acids. The CDR3 region is CASRGDPGGDYTF. CDR3 DNA sequence: TGTGCCAGCAGGGGGGACCCGGGGGGTGACTACACCTTC.

The chain employs TRBV20-1 and TRBJ1-2; D is ambiguous. With 3 bases removed from V and 8 bases from J, the gap between germline ends came to 13 bases. Germline V gene lookup returns CDR1 DFQATT and CDR2 SNEGSKA (reference sequence). CDR3 length equals 12 residues. The CDR3 loop is CSASMGMEGYTF. The CDR3 coding sequence is TGCAGTGCTAGTATGGGGATGGAAGGCTACACCTTC.

This clonotype has at least ten counts. This rearrangement joins TRBV7-8 to TRBJ2-1, with 8 bases lining up with TRBD2. Unmatched junction bases numbered 13, after V lost 5 bases and J lost 7 bases. This CDR3 is 16 amino acids long. The germline CDR1 and CDR2 sequences are SGHVS and FQNEAQ. CDR3 nucleotides: TGTGCCAGCAGCCCAAACGCCGGGACTAGTTTTAATGAGCAGTTCTTC. Translation: CASSPNAGTSFNEQFF.

The V and J genes are TRBV12-3 or TRBV12-4 and TRBJ1-2; 10 bases fit TRBD1. The CDR3 has 15 amino acids. V shed 5 bases and J 4 bases; nucleotides not matched to a gene: 7. The CDR3 bases are TGTGCCAGCAGTCCTCGGACAGGGGGAGGCTATGGCTACACCTTC. This sequence encodes CASSPRTGGGYGYTF.

The V gene is TRBV12-3 or TRBV12-4, the J gene TRBJ1-5; D gene uncertain. V was shortened by 1 base and J by 9 bases, with 13 bases between the two germline ends. This CDR3 spans 14 amino acids. The CDR3 DNA reads TGTGCCAGCAGTTTAGATCTGGGCAGTCCGCCCCAGCATTTT. Translating gives CASSLDLGSPPQHF.

Many counts were recorded for this clonotype. The CDR3, as DNA: TGTGCCAGCAGTGAAACGGCAGGGGGCTATCAAAGTTCCTACAATGAGCAGTTCTTC. Its translation is CASSETAGGYQSSYNEQFF. The rearrangement joins TRBV6-1 to TRBJ2-1, with TRBD1 matching 8 bases. Trimming removed 2 bases from V and 1 base from J; junction bases left unmatched: 13. The CDR3 consists of 19 residues. Germline V lookup: CDR1 MNHNS, CDR2 SASEGT.

The DNA for the CDR3 is TGTGCCAGCAGCCAACTGAGGGGGGGGCCTAATTCACCCCTCCACTTT. Its translation is CASSQLRGGPNSPLHF. The chain carries TRBV14 and TRBJ1-6; D might be TRBD1 (6 bases). V was clipped by 2 bases and J by 6 bases, with 14 bases between them. The CDR3 length is 16 residues. In germline, CDR1 is SGHDN, CDR2 FVKESK.

This clonotype has only a few counts. CDR3 coding DNA: TGTGCCAGCAGCTTTTGGGGGGGCCTGGGCTCCTACGAGCAGTACTTC. This encodes CASSFWGGLGSYEQYF. The chain joins TRBV5-6 to TRBJ2-7; perhaps TRBD2 as D (7 bases). Germline CDR1 and CDR2: SGHDT and YYEEEE. V was cut by 2 bases and J by 0 bases, with 15 bases left in between. The CDR3 has 16 residues.

This clonotype was seen ten or more times. J is TRBJ2-3 and V is TRBV7-9; 7 bases line up with TRBD1. This CDR3 is built from 15 residues. V shed 5 bases and J 1 base; nucleotides not matched to a gene: 6. Germline CDR1 reads SEHNR; CDR2 reads FQNEAQ (reference sequence). DNA for the CDR3: TGTGCCAGCAGCATTCCGACAGGGCGCACAGATACGCAGTATTTT. This translates into CASSIPTGRTDTQYF.

Comments on this clonotype: A read error may explain this, as a much larger clone is one base away. The V call is TRBV20-1, the J call TRBJ2-1, with 9 positions matching TRBD2. The assigned J gene may be wrong: the sequence end matches TRBJ2-7 better. The CDR3 length is 15 residues. Germline values: CDR1 DFQATT, CDR2 SNEGSKA (reference sequence). This chain's CDR3 is CSASLGSGGYNEQYF. The CDR3 DNA follows: TGCAGTGCTAGCCTTGGTAGCGGGGGATACAATGAGCAGTACTTC.

This clonotype was seen at least ten times. The rearrangement links TRBV7-2 to TRBJ2-1; possibly TRBD2 for D (6 bases). V was cut by 1 base and J by 9 bases, with 10 bases left in between. The CDR3 loop spans 13 amino acids. CDR1 and CDR2 (germline): SGHTA, FQGNSA. The CDR3 spells CASSLVVGGEQFF. CDR3 DNA: TGTGCCAGCAGCTTAGTTGTCGGGGGTGAGCAGTTCTTC.

This clonotype turned up a few times. A read error may explain this, as a much larger clone is one base away. This chain links TRBV7-2 with TRBJ2-2, with unresolved D. The germline V gene encodes CDR1 SGHTA and CDR2 FQGNSA. The CDR3 runs 13 residues. The V end lost 2 bases, the J end lost 4 bases, and 5 bases lay between the germline ends. For the CDR3, the DNA is TGTGCCAGCAGCTTAACCATCACCGGGGAGCTGTTTTTT. Translating it yields CASSLTITGELFF.